The 8 T cell receptor beta chains presented below share a single source sample, sequenced in a study of blood T cell repertoires in COVID-19. Clones were read by immunoSEQ multiplex PCR, and TCRdb kept only the in-frame ones, dropping some. Among some 200,000 clones listed, 75% to 90% were seen once. The source material was peripheral blood. The receptors were gathered from a woman in her thirties or forties with acute or convalescent COVID-19.

V and J are TRBV24-1 and TRBJ2-2; D is possibly TRBD1 (5 bases). The V end lost 3 bases, the J end lost 2 bases, and 9 bases lay between the germline ends. CDR3 size: 15 residues. In germline, CDR1 is KGHDR, CDR2 SFDVKD. This CDR3 is CATSDTGANTGELFF. CDR3 nucleotide sequence: TGTGCCACCAGTGATACTGGGGCCAACACCGGGGAGCTGTTTTTT.

This clone was seen only once. The V gene is TRBV30, the J gene TRBJ1-4, with TRBD1 as a possible D gene (6 bases). V gave up 3 bases and J gave up 4 bases, with 12 bases separating them. Germline CDR1 reads GTSNPN; CDR2 reads SVGIG (reference sequence). This CDR3 has 14 residues. For the CDR3, the DNA is TGTGCCTGGAGGCCGGGACACTTTAATGAAAAACTGTTTTTT. Translated: CAWRPGHFNEKLFF.

The chain has TRBV7-3 and TRBJ1-2; no firm D call. The CDR3 runs to 13 residues. Looked up from germline, CDR1 is SGHTA and CDR2 is FQGTGA. Trimming removed 3 bases at V and 2 bases at J, with 7 bases between. The CDR3 reads CASSFSENYGYTF. DNA for the CDR3: TGTGCCAGCAGCTTTTCTGAGAACTATGGCTACACCTTC.

V gene TRBV28 combines with J gene TRBJ1-5; possible D gene TRBD1, 6 bases. CDR3 size: 14 residues. CDR1 and CDR2 from the germline V gene are MDHEN and SYDVKM. V was cut by 6 bases and J by 3 bases, with 12 bases left in between. The CDR3 nucleotides are TGTGCCAGCAGGGGGGCAGGGTACAATCAGCCCCAGCATTTT. Protein sequence: CASRGAGYNQPQHF.

This sequence joins TRBV20-1 and TRBJ2-4; D is unclear. This CDR3 is 13 amino acids long. Per germline, CDR1 DFQATT and CDR2 SNEGSKA (reference sequence). V was pared by 3 bases and J by 8 bases, with 14 bases between. CDR3 region: CSASRGRGDIQYF. The CDR3 region has the DNA TGCAGTGCTAGTCGTGGAAGAGGAGACATTCAGTACTTC.

A single count supports this clone. This chain uses TRBV4-1 with TRBJ1-4; the match to TRBD1 covers 8 bases. Germline assignment: CDR1 MGHRA and CDR2 YSYEKL. The CDR3 covers 16 residues. Trimming at V came to 3 bases and at J to 4 bases, leaving 7 bases not matched to a gene. The CDR3 nucleotides read TGCGCCAGCAGCCAGAGCGGACAGGGAATTAATGAAAAACTGTTTTTT. This codes for CASSQSGQGINEKLFF.

The chain carries TRBV9 and TRBJ1-1, with D maybe TRBD1 (6 bases). This CDR3 spans 16 amino acids. Trimming cost V 4 bases and J 0 bases, with 16 bases left between them. Looked up from germline, CDR1 is SGDLS and CDR2 is YYNGEE. CDR3 residues: CASSRQDMRMNTEAFF. DNA of the CDR3: TGTGCCAGCAGCCGACAGGATATGCGGATGAACACTGAAGCTTTCTTT.

The chain combines TRBV10-1 with TRBJ2-5, with 9 bases lining up with TRBD1. This CDR3 is built from 17 residues. CDR1 WNHNN and CDR2 SYGVQD come from the germline V gene (reference sequence). Losses at the gene ends were 8 bases for V and 4 bases for J; bases not matched to a gene: 17. The chain's CDR3 is CASDSMGDRAGGETQYF. CDR3 nucleotide sequence: TGCGCCAGCGACTCCATGGGGGACAGGGCTGGGGGAGAGACCCAGTACTTC.